This entry lists 20 T cell receptor beta chains sequenced from one sample in a study of CD8+ T cells in alopecia areata (dated by TCRdb to between 2017 and 2018). The library came from the immunoSEQ multiplex PCR assay. RNA was extracted from all samples and reverse transcribed into cDNA as template for TCR sequencing. As stored in TCRdb, this immuneACCESS dataset retains in-frame rearrangements with V and J assigned. A fraction of the clones does not appear; measured against another copy, unresolved V genes explain less than half of the discrepancy, and the remainder lacks a known reason. Recorded for this sample are approximately 12,000 clones; 60% of them occurred a single time. About 22% of the sample is taken by the ten largest. Lesional scalp punch biopsies and peripheral blood were collected from alopecia areata patients. What was sequenced was skin. The receptors were sampled from a human donor with alopecia areata.

V and J are TRBV29-1 and TRBJ2-5, with a weak D call TRBD1 (6 bases). The germline V gene encodes CDR1 SQVTM and CDR2 ANQGSEA. V lost 6 bases and J 5 bases, leaving 19 bases between the germline ends. The CDR3 spans 14 residues. The CDR3 bases are TGCAGCGTCTCTGGGGGCCCGACGAAGGAGACCCAGTACTTC. Residues: CSVSGGPTKETQYF.

This clone appeared once. V usage is TRBV18 and J usage is TRBJ2-2, with TRBD1 identical over 9 bases. Germline V gene lookup returns CDR1 KGHSH and CDR2 LQKENI. The trim removed 5 bases at V and 6 bases at J, leaving 10 bases unmatched. This CDR3 is 16 amino acids long. CDR3 DNA: TGTGCCAGCTCATTGAGCCGGGACAGGGCGGCCGGGGAGCTGTTTTTT. Encoded protein: CASSLSRDRAAGELFF. The full variable domain, with the rest looked up from reference TRBV18 and TRBJ2-2, is NAGVMQNPRHLVRRRGQEARLRCSPMKGHSHVYWYRQLPEEGLKFMVYLQKENIIDESGMPKERFSAEFPKEGPSILRIQQVVRGDSAAYFCASSLSRDRAAGELFFGEGSRLTVL.

In this sample, this clone turned up a few times. The V call is TRBV11-2, the J call TRBJ2-5; no reliable D call. This CDR3 comprises 14 residues. Germline V CDR1 and CDR2: SGHAT, FQNNGV. Trimming stripped 4 bases from V and 5 bases from J, with 14 bases between. In DNA, the CDR3 is TGTGCCAGCAGCTCCGCCCGGTGGGGTGAGACCCAGTACTTC. Encoded protein: CASSSARWGETQYF.

V gene TRBV7-9 combines with J gene TRBJ2-3; unclear D gene. V shed 5 bases and J shed 2 bases, with 5 bases lying between them. The CDR3 has 12 residues. In germline, CDR1 is SEHNR, CDR2 FQNEAQ (reference sequence). CDR3 sequence: CASSQLTDTQYF. CDR3 DNA: TGTGCCAGCAGCCAACTCACAGATACGCAGTATTTT.

This clone is categorized as medium-sized. V usage is TRBV7-3 and J usage is TRBJ2-1; perhaps TRBD2 as D (5 bases). The CDR3 contains 14 residues. The ends were cut back, 5 bases at V and 4 bases at J, with 12 bases in the middle. Germline lookup yields CDR1 SGHTA and CDR2 FQGTGA. The chain's CDR3 is CASSQDSIYNEQFF. The CDR3 bases are TGTGCCAGCAGCCAGGACTCAATTTACAATGAGCAGTTCTTC.

The chain carries TRBV19 and TRBJ2-1; 11 bases are a match to TRBD1. Germline values: CDR1 LNHDA, CDR2 SQIVND (reference sequence). CDR3 length: 13 residues. The junction had 3 bases not matched to a gene; V was cut back by 8 bases and J by 6 bases. This chain's CDR3 is CASGDRGGNEQFF. In DNA, the CDR3 is TGTGCCAGTGGGGACAGGGGGGGCAATGAGCAGTTCTTC.

The CDR3 DNA reads as TGTGCCAGCAGTTGGATGACGGAAGCTTTCTTT. Its translation: CASSWMTEAFF. The gene calls are TRBV28 and TRBJ1-1; D gene ambiguous. This CDR3 comprises 11 residues. V lost 4 bases, J lost 8 bases, and 8 bases lay in between. Germline V gene data show CDR1 as MDHEN and CDR2 as SYDVKM.

The chain combines TRBV27 with TRBJ1-5, with D uncertain. Germline CDR1 and CDR2: MNHEY and SMNVEV (reference sequence). The CDR3 has 13 amino acids. Trimming removed 3 bases from V and 3 bases from J, with 6 bases in between. The DNA of the CDR3 is TGTGCCAGCAGTTTGGGGTACAATCAGCCCCAGCATTTT. Its protein is CASSLGYNQPQHF.

The chain employs TRBV4-1 and TRBJ2-3, with TRBD1 as a possible D gene (6 bases). The CDR3 extends over 18 amino acids. The V end lost 3 bases, the J end lost 0 bases, and 19 bases lay between the germline ends. Per germline, CDR1 MGHRA and CDR2 YSYEKL. CDR3 sequence reads: CASSQLMGASASTDTQYF. CDR3 DNA sequence: TGCGCCAGCAGCCAGCTCATGGGGGCGTCAGCTAGCACAGATACGCAGTATTTT.

The chain recombines TRBV9 with TRBJ2-3, with unresolved D. This CDR3 comprises 17 residues. With 0 bases removed from V and 2 bases from J, the gap between germline ends came to 16 bases. Germline assignment: CDR1 SGDLS and CDR2 YYNGEE. DNA for the CDR3: TGTGCCAGCAGCGTAGGGAAAGGGCTCTACCCCACAGATACGCAGTATTTT. This translates into CASSVGKGLYPTDTQYF.

Turning to this clone: This same CDR3 is encoded by further DNA sequences in the sample. The rearrangement joins TRBV7-2 to TRBJ2-7, with no clear D. The V gene's germline CDR1 is SGHTA and CDR2 FQGNSA. Deletions cut 3 bases from V and 0 bases from J, with 6 bases between. This CDR3 comprises 13 residues. The CDR3 sequence: CASSFSNSYEQYF. In DNA, the CDR3 is TGTGCCAGCAGCTTCAGTAACTCCTACGAGCAGTACTTC. Full variable domain (remainder filled in from reference TRBV7-2 and TRBJ2-7): GAGVSQSPSNKVTEKGKDVELRCDPISGHTALYWYRQSLGQGLEFLIYFQGNSAPDKSGLPSDRFSAERTGGSVSTLTIQRTQQEDSAVYLCASSFSNSYEQYFGPGTRLTVT.

This clone was recorded a few times. J is TRBJ2-5 and V is TRBV10-2, with 7 nucleotides matching TRBD2. The CDR3 is 13 residues long. Germline loops: CDR1 WSHSY, CDR2 SAAADI. J gave up 6 bases and V 7 bases, and 8 bases lay outside the gene matches. The chain's CDR3 is CASMDGGGKTQYF. The CDR3 coding sequence is TGCGCCAGCATGGATGGGGGGGGGAAGACCCAGTACTTC.

The chain combines TRBV29-1 with TRBJ2-1; 7 bases match TRBD2. With 6 bases clipped from V and 3 bases from J, the junction kept 8 bases outside the gene matches. There are 14 residues in the CDR3. From germline, CDR1 is SQVTM and CDR2 ANQGSEA. The CDR3 loop is CSVETSSYYNEQFF. In DNA form, the CDR3 reads TGCAGCGTGGAGACTAGCAGTTACTACAATGAGCAGTTCTTC.

The rearrangement joins TRBV5-4 to TRBJ2-7; TRBD1 agrees at 11 bases. The CDR3 has 15 residues. In germline, CDR1 is SGHNT, CDR2 YYREEE (reference sequence). V lost 5 bases and J lost 6; bases outside the gene matches: 10. The CDR3 DNA is TGTGCCAGCAGGACCGGCGGGACAGGGGGTCGCGAGCAGTACTTC. It yields the protein CASRTGGTGGREQYF.

This chain uses TRBV20-1 with TRBJ2-1; D is unclear. CDR3 length equals 10 residues. V shed 7 bases and J shed 4 bases, with 5 bases lying between them. Germline CDR1 reads DFQATT; CDR2 reads SNEGSKA (reference sequence). CDR3 DNA: TGCAGTGTGCAGTACAATGAGCAGTTCTTC. Translating it yields CSVQYNEQFF.

This clone was detected a few times. The chain couples TRBV11-2 to TRBJ2-7; D is perhaps TRBD1 (6 bases). Germline CDR1 reads SGHAT; CDR2 reads FQNNGV. This CDR3 spans 14 amino acids. The ends were cut back, 0 bases at V and 3 bases at J, with 9 bases in the middle. DNA for the CDR3: TGTGCCAGCAGCTTAGACCGGACAGACTACGAGCAGTACTTC. Amino acid sequence: CASSLDRTDYEQYF.

The rearrangement joins TRBV4-1 to TRBJ1-5; D call uncertain. The CDR3 extends over 17 amino acids. V was pared by 1 base and J by 0 bases, with 13 bases between. Germline V gives CDR1 MGHRA, CDR2 YSYEKL. CDR3 coding DNA: TGCGCCAGCAGCCAAGGAATCCTCCCTCGTAGCAATCAGCCCCAGCATTTT. Translated: CASSQGILPRSNQPQHF.

The CDR3 loop reads CASSPRQGTYEQYF. CDR3 coding DNA: TGTGCCAGCTCACCTAGACAGGGGACTTACGAGCAGTACTTC. The V and J genes are TRBV18 and TRBJ2-7, with TRBD1 identical over 8 bases. The CDR3 covers 14 residues. Germline CDR1 reads KGHSH; CDR2 reads LQKENI. V lost 3 bases, J lost 4 bases, and 5 bases stayed unmatched.

The chain is built from TRBV6-1 and TRBJ2-5; no clear D gene. Germline V CDR1 and CDR2: MNHNS, SASEGT. This CDR3 region has 12 residues. With 4 bases removed from V and 2 bases from J, the gap between germline ends came to 5 bases. The CDR3 loop reads CASSVVQETQYF. The CDR3 coding sequence is TGTGCCAGCAGTGTTGTACAAGAGACCCAGTACTTC.

This clone has just a few counts. V and J are TRBV6-1 and TRBJ2-1, with no clear D. The ends were cut back, 2 bases at V and 10 bases at J, with 12 bases in the middle. This CDR3 contains 13 residues. Germline V gene sequence: CDR1 MNHNS, CDR2 SASEGT. CDR3 sequence: CASSEITTREQFF. The CDR3 DNA sequence: TGTGCCAGCAGTGAAATAACGACTCGGGAGCAGTTCTTC.